Following are 9 T cell receptor beta chains from one sample sequenced in a study of cytomegalovirus exposure and HLA in healthy donors. PCR used 60 Vbeta primers and 13 Jbeta primers. Clones were sequenced by immunoSEQ multiplex PCR, and TCRdb holds only the in-frame ones, with some missing. The table includes 92,000 or so clones, approximately 60% detected once. Sequenced sample: PBMCs. These receptors were taken from a woman in her fifties or sixties in good health and CMV-seropositive.

A remark on this clone: The sample has other DNA sequences that encode this CDR3 too. This chain connects TRBV5-1 to TRBJ1-6; 7 bases match TRBD1. J was trimmed by 0 bases and V by 3 bases; bases with no gene match: 3. From germline, CDR1 is SGHRS and CDR2 YFSETQ. The CDR3 consists of 16 residues. CDR3 sequence (DNA): TGCGCCAGCAGCTCACAGGGGAGCTCCTATAATTCACCCCTCCACTTT. Translating gives CASSSQGSSYNSPLHF.

The chain uses TRBV5-1 and TRBJ1-3; TRBD1 matches 7 bases. The CDR3 sequence is 16 residues long. CDR1 and CDR2 (germline): SGHRS, YFSETQ. V shed 0 bases, J shed 2 bases, and the junction held 5 bases outside the gene matches. The CDR3 nucleotides read TGCGCCAGCAGCTTGGTTCAGGGGGGAGCTGGAAACACCATATATTTT. This codes for CASSLVQGGAGNTIYF.

The chain uses TRBV7-6 and TRBJ2-1, with 9 bases aligning to TRBD2. V shed 6 bases and J 0 bases; nucleotides not matched to a gene: 9. Germline assignment: CDR1 SGHVS and CDR2 FNYEAQ. CDR3 length: 17 amino acids. CDR3 coding DNA: TGTGCCAGCAGTCATTATAGCGGGGGAACCTCCTACAATGAGCAGTTCTTC. Protein: CASSHYSGGTSYNEQFF.

This clone was counted between two and nine times. The chain employs TRBV10-3 and TRBJ1-1; D remains unclear. Germline lookup yields CDR1 ENHRY and CDR2 SYGVKD. The V end was cut by 6 bases, the J end by 7 bases, with 9 bases between. This CDR3 spans 11 amino acids. CDR3 bases: TGTGCCATCAGGATCGGTTATGAAGCTTTCTTT. Translated: CAIRIGYEAFF.

V usage is TRBV5-1 and J usage is TRBJ2-5, with D perhaps TRBD1 (6 bases). CDR1 SGHRS and CDR2 YFSETQ come from the germline V gene. V was pared by 5 bases and J by 1 base, with 9 bases between. The CDR3 is 13 residues long. CDR3 coding DNA: TGCGCCAGCAGGGACAGAGTCCAAGAGACCCAGTACTTC. Translation gives CASRDRVQETQYF.

The chain uses TRBV30 and TRBJ1-2; 8 bases are a match to TRBD1. Trimming took 5 bases from V and 3 from J; bases not matched to a gene: 5. The CDR3 extends over 13 amino acids. The germline CDR1 and CDR2 sequences are GTSNPN and SVGIG (reference sequence). The CDR3 DNA is TGTGCCTGGGAGGACAGGGCAGACTATGGCTACACCTTC. Residues: CAWEDRADYGYTF.

The chain links TRBV30 to TRBJ1-1; D may be TRBD1 (6 bases). The CDR3 is 11 amino acids. The V end lost 0 bases, the J end lost 11 bases, and 10 bases lay between the germline ends. In germline, CDR1 is GTSNPN, CDR2 SVGIG (reference sequence). The CDR3 is CAWSVGGEAFF. In nucleotides, the CDR3 is TGTGCCTGGAGTGTAGGGGGTGAGGCTTTCTTT. The entire variable domain, with the rest obtained from reference TRBV30 and TRBJ1-1, is as follows: SQTIHQWPATLVQPVGSPLSLECTVEGTSNPNLYWYRQAAGRGLQLLFYSVGIGQISSEVPQNLSASRPQDRQFILSSKKLLLSDSGFYLCAWSVGGEAFFGQGTRLTVV.

In its sample, this clone was seen many times. Additional DNA sequences in this sample encode the identical CDR3. The chain uses TRBV6-5 and TRBJ2-2; unclear D gene. Germline V CDR1 and CDR2: MNHEY, SVGAGI. V lost 2 bases and J 4 bases, leaving 5 bases between the germline ends. There are 13 residues in the CDR3. CDR3 nucleotide sequence: TGTGCCAGCAGTTACGGCCGCACCGGGGAGCTGTTTTTT. Translated, it gives CASSYGRTGELFF.

This chain's CDR3 is CASRRAGQGVRGTQYF. CDR3 DNA sequence: TGTGCCAGCAGGAGGGCGGGACAGGGGGTTCGGGGGACCCAGTACTTC. The chain recombines TRBV28 with TRBJ2-5; TRBD1 matches 11 bases. Per the germline V gene, CDR1 is MDHEN and CDR2 is SYDVKM. The CDR3 is 16 amino acids. Trimming cost V 6 bases and J 7 bases; bases outside gene matches: 13.